The entry below describes one TCR beta chain. As yet, its antigen is unknown. Individually, cDNA molecules had unique molecular identifiers attached to them. MiXCR, applied by TCRdb to the 5' RACE reads, yields one record per CDR3 protein. The sample yields fewer than 85,000 distinct CDR3 sequences, around 13% seen once. This sample was taken from a study of early T cells in non-severe SARS-CoV-2 infection. Study in general: Sequenced material consisted of bulk RNA (from unsorted whole blood), and chains were unpaired.

Whole-study findings and limits: There was a bias toward anti-spike CD8 responses in VDJdb matching, which missed private and CD4 specificities.

CDR3 size: 13 residues. Trimming took off 1 base at V and 6 bases at J, with 10 bases between the two ends. Germline CDR1 and CDR2: SEHNR and FQNEAQ (reference sequence). The sequenced material came from whole blood. The sequence came from an adult who was a healthcare worker with PCR-confirmed SARS-CoV-2 infection or an uninfected control (not recorded which). The rearrangement joins TRBV7-9 to TRBJ2-7; a weak D match, TRBD2 (5 bases). CDR3 sequence reads: CASSLVAGGEQYF. In DNA form, the CDR3 reads TGTGCCAGCAGCTTAGTAGCAGGAGGCGAGCAGTACTTC.